The TCR beta chain described here comes from a study of blood T cell repertoires in COVID-19. Across the study: Samples came from the United States, Italy and Spain, spanning acute and convalescent COVID-19. Sample material is recorded as cDNA or gDNA derived from T cells, B-cell-depleted T cells, or PBMCs.

Original processing methods: Quantification of nucleated cells was approximated via reference gene primer amplification. This table comes from immunoSEQ multiplex PCR, and its TCRdb copy is limited to in-frame clones, with some not included. From that table come the V and J calls and clone size; the DNA was used to work out D and trimming. The sample lists roughly 150,000 clones, roughly 86% occurring once. Followed longitudinally, the Seattle patients had been enrolled during active infection. This CDR3 contains 15 residues. Germline loops: CDR1 LNHDA, CDR2 SQIVND (reference sequence). Between the trimmed V and J ends, which lost 0 bases and 2 bases, there was a span of 8 bases.

The chain carries TRBV19 and TRBJ2-1; D is possibly TRBD2 (6 bases). This receptor was obtained from a woman aged 80 or over with COVID-19, enrolled during active disease. Sequencing input: peripheral blood. The CDR3 DNA is TGTGCCAGTAGTATAGATAGCGGAGCCTACAATGAGCAGTTCTTC. As protein: CASSIDSGAYNEQFF.